The clone carrying this TCR beta chain has just one count. Primers included in the PCR were 60 Vbeta and 13 Jbeta primers. Profiling relied on immunoSEQ multiplex PCR, and the TCRdb table lists in-frame clones only, not all of them. The sample lists about 180,000 clones; roughly 77% were seen once. These data are taken from a study of cytomegalovirus exposure and HLA in healthy donors. Germline V gene lookup returns CDR1 SGHTA and CDR2 FQGNSA. The CDR3 is made up of 16 amino acids. V lost 4 bases, J lost 4 bases, and 8 bases stayed unmatched. The chain uses TRBV7-2 and TRBJ2-5, with 11 positions matching TRBD2. Sequencing input: PBMCs. This TCR derives from a woman in her forties or fifties in good health and CMV-seropositive. The DNA for the CDR3 is TGTGCCAGCAGCTACCAAAAGACTAGCGGGATAGAGACCCAGTACTTC. Translating it yields CASSYQKTSGIETQYF. The variable domain in full, with the rest retrieved from reference TRBV7-2 and TRBJ2-5, is GAGVSQSPSNKVTEKGKDVELRCDPISGHTALYWYRQSLGQGLEFLIYFQGNSAPDKSGLPSDRFSAERTGGSVSTLTIQRTQQEDSAVYLCASSYQKTSGIETQYFGPGTRLLVL.